This T cell receptor beta chain was documented in a study of identical twins. TCRdb analysed the 5' RACE reads with MiXCR anew, one entry per CDR3 protein. The sample holds about 240,000 distinct CDR3 sequences; about 11% are singletons and the top ten take more than 8.5%. Germline CDR1 and CDR2: KGHSH and LQKENI. This CDR3 comprises 13 residues. The ends were cut back, 5 bases at V and 2 bases at J, with 8 bases in the middle. Sequenced material: memory T cells sorted from blood. The chain is built from TRBV18 and TRBJ2-3; possible D gene TRBD2, 5 bases. This clonotype was sampled from a man aged 45-65 years in good health. The CDR3 is CASSTGVTDTQYF. The CDR3 DNA reads TGTGCCAGCTCAACCGGGGTCACAGATACGCAGTATTTT.